The TCR beta chain described here comes from a study of shared clonotypes between healthy human individuals. Study context: CD4 naive and memory got three plates each, CD8 naive two, CD8 memory one.

Splitting of CD4+ cells produced CD45RA+ naive and CD45RA-negative memory subsets. Of note for this clone: The target antigen is unknown.

Whole-study results and caveats: In having few donors, the study represented limited genetic and exposure-history diversity. Despite large depth, sorted-subset datasets appeared incompletely sequenced.

The protocol was immunoSEQ multiplex PCR, while the TCRdb copy is restricted to in-frame clones and leaves out a portion. Of about 600,000 clones in the sample, approximately 97% are singletons; the top ten hold about 0.06%. The CDR3 loop spans 13 amino acids. Trimming took 6 bases from V and 1 from J, leaving 9 bases between them. Germline-derived CDR1 and CDR2 are MNHEY and SMNVEV (reference sequence). The chain recombines TRBV27 with TRBJ1-1; maybe TRBD1 (6 bases). Input material: naive CD4+ T cells sorted from blood. Indicated subset: CD45RA+ positively selected. The sequence came from a woman aged 25 to 39 in good health. The CDR3 here is CASSRGQNTEAFF. In DNA, the CDR3 is TGTGCCAGCAGCCGGGGACAGAACACTGAAGCTTTCTTT.